The rows below give T cell receptor beta chains drawn from one sample of a study of CD8 T cells in ankylosing spondylitis. TCRdb reanalysed the 5' RACE reads using MiXCR and keeps one entry per CDR3 protein. The sample lists under 850,000 distinct CDR3 sequences; around a fifth were seen once. Specimen: blood, either unsorted or a sorted T cell fraction (not recorded which). Receptors were obtained from a male donor with ankylosing spondylitis. Both conserved end residues are part of each CDR3. D genes are given only for firm matches. Only part of the rows carry a size: once, few, many, or a class if the clone is expanded.

13 NA TRBJ2-7 many TRBV27 TGTGCCAGCAGTTTTTCGGGGGCCTACGAGCAGTACTTC CASSFSGAYEQYF
15 TRBD2 TRBJ2-6 NA TRBV9 TGTGCCAGCAGCGCGGGGGGGAGAGGGGCCAACGTCCTGACTTTC CASSAGGRGANVLTF
13 NA TRBJ1-1 NA TRBV7-2 TGTGCCAGCAGCTTAGCCCCACCGACTGAAGCTTTCTTT CASSLAPPTEAFF
12 NA TRBJ2-7 NA TRBV29-1 TGCAGCGTTTCGGCCCGGGTGGGAGAGCAGTACTTC CSVSARVGEQYF
12 NA TRBJ2-3 NA TRBV14 TGTGCCAGCAGCCAAAGCCGGGATACGCAGTATTTT CASSQSRDTQYF
13 NA TRBJ2-7 many TRBV12-3/TRBV12-4 TGTGCCAGCAGTACGGGACTGCCCTACGAGCAGTACTTC CASSTGLPYEQYF
16 TRBD2 TRBJ2-1 NA TRBV4-3 TGCGCCAGCAGCCAAGATCTAGCGGGAGCTCCCAATGAGCAGTTCTTC CASSQDLAGAPNEQFF
15 TRBD2 TRBJ2-5 few TRBV6-5 TGTGCCAGCAGTTCTCACGCGGGAGGCCAAGAGACCCAGTACTTC CASSSHAGGQETQYF
15 TRBD1 TRBJ1-1 few TRBV19 TGTGCCAGTAGTACTCTGACAGGGGGGAGCACTGAAGCTTTCTTT CASSTLTGGSTEAFF
15 TRBD2 TRBJ2-3 few TRBV12-3/TRBV12-4 TGTGCCAGCAGCCTCGGACTAGCGGGATCTTTTACGCAGTATTTT CASSLGLAGSFTQYF
15 TRBD1 TRBJ1-6 few TRBV12-3/TRBV12-4 TGTGCCAGCAGTCCACAGACAGGGGGAAATTCACCCCTCCACTTT CASSPQTGGNSPLHF
18 TRBD2 TRBJ2-1 NA TRBV12-3/TRBV12-4 TGTGCCAGCAGTCCGGACCCGGGATTAGCGGGGGGGCCTCGTGAGCAGTTCTTC CASSPDPGLAGGPREQFF
12 NA TRBJ2-7 few TRBV5-5 TGTGCCAGCAGGGCCCGTATCCACGAGCAGTACTTC CASRARIHEQYF
13 NA TRBJ1-5 NA TRBV2 TGTGCCAGCCACCGGGATATCAATCAGCCCCAGCATTTT CASHRDINQPQHF
15 NA TRBJ2-5 few TRBV28 TGTGCCAGCAGCCAATATTCGACAGGAGCCGAGACCCAGTACTTC CASSQYSTGAETQYF
16 TRBD2 TRBJ2-3 NA TRBV25-1 TGTGCCAGCAGTGATTTAGCCGGGACTAAAACAGATACGCAGTATTTT CASSDLAGTKTDTQYF
11 NA TRBJ2-2 NA TRBV29-1 TGCAGCGTTGAGATCCCCGGGGAGCTGTTTTTT CSVEIPGELFF
14 NA TRBJ2-5 NA TRBV5-1 TGCGCCAGCCGACCAATTCAGGTCCAAGAGACCCAGTACTTC CASRPIQVQETQYF
11 NA TRBJ1-1 many TRBV6-1 TGTGCCAGCAGTGAGGTGGGTGAAGCTTTCTTT CASSEVGEAFF
13 NA TRBJ2-7 NA TRBV7-9 TGTGCCAGCAGCTTTAGTCAGAACAATGAGCAGTACTTC CASSFSQNNEQYF
16 NA TRBJ1-2 NA TRBV20-1 TGCAGTGCTAGAGATTATCGGACAGAAACTAACTATGGCTACACCTTC CSARDYRTETNYGYTF
14 NA TRBJ1-2 few TRBV12-3/TRBV12-4 TGTGCCAGCAGTTTGGTCCAGAATCGCTATGGCTACACCTTC CASSLVQNRYGYTF
13 NA TRBJ2-7 NA TRBV2 TGTGCCAGCGGCGGGGGCAGCTCCTACGAGCAGTACTTC CASGGGSSYEQYF
15 NA TRBJ1-2 few TRBV18 TGTGCCAGCTCACCTGACGCCGCCAGGACCTATGGCTACACCTTC CASSPDAARTYGYTF
18 NA TRBJ1-2 NA TRBV11-2 TGTGCCAGCAGCTTAGGGTACGGACAGTCGGTTCTCCGGGATGGCTACACCTTC CASSLGYGQSVLRDGYTF
15 NA TRBJ1-1 NA TRBV3-1 TGTGCCAGCACCAAACTACTCCCAGGGCGGACTGAAGCTTTCTTT CASTKLLPGRTEAFF
14 NA TRBJ2-5 NA TRBV20-1 TGCAGTGCTCCTAAGGGACAATTACAAGAGACCCAGTACTTC CSAPKGQLQETQYF
11 NA TRBJ2-3 few TRBV10-3 TGTGCCATCGGCGAGACAGATACGCAGTATTTT CAIGETDTQYF
15 TRBD1 TRBJ2-5 NA TRBV27 TGTGCCAGCAGTCCCCAGGGGGCAGGTCAAGAGACCCAGTACTTC CASSPQGAGQETQYF
13 TRBD1 TRBJ2-7 many TRBV29-1 TGCAGCGTAGTTCCGGGACAGACCTACGAGCAGTACTTC CSVVPGQTYEQYF
13 NA TRBJ1-2 few TRBV28 TGTGCCAGCAAACAGGGCCTTGGCTATGGCTACACCTTC CASKQGLGYGYTF
15 TRBD1 TRBJ2-1 few TRBV29-1 TGCAGCGTTGAACATCGGACAGGGGGTAAGAGTGAGCAGTTCTTC CSVEHRTGGKSEQFF
17 TRBD1 TRBJ1-4 once TRBV7-9 TGTGCCAGCAGCTCCGGACAGGGGGCGCGGTTGGGTGAAAAACTGTTTTTT CASSSGQGARLGEKLFF
13 TRBD1 TRBJ1-1 few TRBV6-1 TGTGCCAGCAGAATCGGACAGGGCACTGAAGCTTTCTTT CASRIGQGTEAFF
14 TRBD2 TRBJ2-7 few TRBV12-3/TRBV12-4 TGTGCCAGCAGTTTAGTACTAGCGGGGGACATCCAGTACTTC CASSLVLAGDIQYF
13 TRBD2 TRBJ2-1 NA TRBV7-9 TGTGCCAGCGTCGTAGGCGGGGGCAATGAGCAGTTCTTC CASVVGGGNEQFF
15 TRBD1 TRBJ2-2 few TRBV5-1 TGCGCCAGCTCTACAGGCCAGGGGGCACCCGGGGAGCTGTTTTTT CASSTGQGAPGELFF
15 TRBD1 TRBJ2-7 NA TRBV28 TGTGCCAGCAGTCGAAGGACAGGAATACCCTACGAGCAGTACTTC CASSRRTGIPYEQYF
15 TRBD2 TRBJ2-7 NA TRBV10-3 TGTGCCATCAGTGAGGCGACTAGCGGGGACTACGAGCAGTACTTC CAISEATSGDYEQYF
15 TRBD1 TRBJ1-1 NA TRBV28 TGTGCCAGCAGTTCCCCGACAGGGAAGAACACTGAAGCTTTCTTT CASSSPTGKNTEAFF
12 NA TRBJ2-5 few TRBV4-1 TGCGCCAGCAGCCAAATGGGAGTGACCCAGTACTTC CASSQMGVTQYF
16 NA TRBJ1-3 few TRBV18 TGTGCCAGCATGCCGGGACTCCCTTCCTCTGGAAACACCATATATTTT CASMPGLPSSGNTIYF
18 NA TRBJ2-3 once TRBV12-3/TRBV12-4 TGTGCCAGCAGTCTCACACACTGGACACAGCTCAGCACAGATACGCAGTATTTT CASSLTHWTQLSTDTQYF
15 NA TRBJ2-1 few TRBV7-3 TGTGCCAGCAGCTTACGGCTAGAGAATTACAATGAGCAGTTCTTC CASSLRLENYNEQFF
15 NA TRBJ2-2 few TRBV3-1 TGTGCCAGCAGCCAAGGGGCAGGGCCACCCGGGGAGCTGTTTTTT CASSQGAGPPGELFF